The clone carrying this T cell receptor beta chain was counted between two and nine times. The TCRbeta library incorporated unique molecular identifiers. MiXCR, applied by TCRdb to the PCR reads, yields one record per CDR3 protein. Here the sample spans around 420,000 distinct CDR3 sequences, roughly 15% being singletons. V was shortened by 4 bases and J by 8 bases, with 10 bases between the two germline ends. The CDR3 contains 12 residues. Germline-derived CDR1 and CDR2 are SGHDT and YYEEEE. The data belong to a study of T-cell reconstitution after alpha-beta-depleted transplantation in children. The chain has TRBV5-6 and TRBJ2-1; D unclear. The receptor's source is a boy younger than two who had a stem cell transplant for Wiskott-Aldrich syndrome, so the T cells may come from the graft donor. Material: PBMCs, mostly from graft donor cells, obtained 360 days after TCRalphabeta/CD19-depleted stem cell transplant. The CDR3 reads CASSPGVHEQFF. The CDR3 bases are TGTGCCAGCAGCCCGGGTGTTCATGAGCAGTTCTTC. Full variable domain (missing parts from reference TRBV5-6 and TRBJ2-1): DAGVTQSPTHLIKTRGQQVTLRCSPKSGHDTVSWYQQALGQGPQFIFQYYEEEERQRGNFPDRFSGHQFPNYSSELNVNALLLGDSALYLCASSPGVHEQFFGPGTRLTVL.